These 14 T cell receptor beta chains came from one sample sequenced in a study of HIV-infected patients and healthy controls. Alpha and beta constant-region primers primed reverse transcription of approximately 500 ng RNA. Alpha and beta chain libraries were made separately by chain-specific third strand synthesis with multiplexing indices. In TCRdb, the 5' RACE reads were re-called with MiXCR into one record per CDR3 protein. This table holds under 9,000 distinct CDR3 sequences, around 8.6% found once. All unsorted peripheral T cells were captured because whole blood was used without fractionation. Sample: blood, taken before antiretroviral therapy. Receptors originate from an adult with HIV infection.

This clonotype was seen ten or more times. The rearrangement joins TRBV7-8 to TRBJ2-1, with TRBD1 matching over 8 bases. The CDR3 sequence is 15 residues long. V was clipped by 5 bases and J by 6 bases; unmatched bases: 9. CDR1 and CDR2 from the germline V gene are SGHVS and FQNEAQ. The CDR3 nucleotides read TGTGCCAGCAGCCACGGACAGGGTGGCATCAATGAGCAGTTCTTC. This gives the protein CASSHGQGGINEQFF.

The CDR3 bases are TGTGCCAGCAGGACAGATAGCAATCAGCCCCAGCATTTT. As protein: CASRTDSNQPQHF. The rearrangement joins TRBV6-2 or TRBV6-3 to TRBJ1-5; TRBD1 might be the D (5 bases). There are 13 residues in the CDR3. V was shortened by 6 bases and J by 0 bases, with 6 bases between the two germline ends. Germline V gene sequence: CDR1 MNHEY, CDR2 SVGEGT.

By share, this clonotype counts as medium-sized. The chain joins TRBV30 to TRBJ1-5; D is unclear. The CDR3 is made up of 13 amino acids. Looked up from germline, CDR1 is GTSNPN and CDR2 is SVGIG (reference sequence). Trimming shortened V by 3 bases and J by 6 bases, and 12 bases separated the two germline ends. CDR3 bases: TGTGCCTGGAGGGCAATGGCGGGTCAGCCCCAGCATTTT. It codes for CAWRAMAGQPQHF.

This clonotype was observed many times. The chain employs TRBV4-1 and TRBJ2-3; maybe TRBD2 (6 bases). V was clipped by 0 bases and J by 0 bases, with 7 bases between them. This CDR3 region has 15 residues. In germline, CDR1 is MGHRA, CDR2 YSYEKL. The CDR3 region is CASSQEGLSTDTQYF. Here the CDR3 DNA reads TGCGCCAGCAGCCAAGAAGGACTAAGCACAGATACGCAGTATTTT.

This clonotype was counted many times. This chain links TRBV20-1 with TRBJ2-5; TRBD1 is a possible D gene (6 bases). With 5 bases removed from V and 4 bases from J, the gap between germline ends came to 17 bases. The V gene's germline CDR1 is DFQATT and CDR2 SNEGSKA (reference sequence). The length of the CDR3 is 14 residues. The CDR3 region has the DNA TGCAGTGCTCCCAGGGGCCTAGCCCCAGAGACCCAGTACTTC. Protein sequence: CSAPRGLAPETQYF.

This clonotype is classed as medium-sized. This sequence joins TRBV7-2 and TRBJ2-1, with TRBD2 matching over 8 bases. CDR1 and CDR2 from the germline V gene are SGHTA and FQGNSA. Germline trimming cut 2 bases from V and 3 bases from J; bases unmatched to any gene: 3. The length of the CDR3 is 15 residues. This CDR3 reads CASSLLAGLYNEQFF. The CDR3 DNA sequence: TGTGCCAGCAGCTTACTAGCGGGTCTCTACAATGAGCAGTTCTTC.

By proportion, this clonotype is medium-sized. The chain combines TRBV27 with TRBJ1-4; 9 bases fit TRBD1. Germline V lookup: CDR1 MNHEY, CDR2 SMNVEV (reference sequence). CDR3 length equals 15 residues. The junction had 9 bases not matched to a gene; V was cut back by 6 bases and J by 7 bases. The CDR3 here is CASRFYGTGFEKLFF. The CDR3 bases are TGTGCCAGCAGATTTTACGGGACAGGGTTTGAAAAACTGTTTTTT.

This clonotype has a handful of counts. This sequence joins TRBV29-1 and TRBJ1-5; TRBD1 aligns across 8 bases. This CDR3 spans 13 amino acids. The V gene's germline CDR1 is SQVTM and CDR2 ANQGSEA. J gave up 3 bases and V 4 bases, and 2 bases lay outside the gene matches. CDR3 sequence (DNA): TGCAGCGTTGGACAGGGGTCCAATCAGCCCCAGCATTTT. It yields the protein CSVGQGSNQPQHF.

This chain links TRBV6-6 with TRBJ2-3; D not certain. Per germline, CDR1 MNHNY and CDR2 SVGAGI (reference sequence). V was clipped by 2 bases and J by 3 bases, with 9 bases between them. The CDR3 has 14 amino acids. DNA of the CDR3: TGTGCCAGCAGTTACCCCGCTACGACAGATACGCAGTATTTT. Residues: CASSYPATTDTQYF.

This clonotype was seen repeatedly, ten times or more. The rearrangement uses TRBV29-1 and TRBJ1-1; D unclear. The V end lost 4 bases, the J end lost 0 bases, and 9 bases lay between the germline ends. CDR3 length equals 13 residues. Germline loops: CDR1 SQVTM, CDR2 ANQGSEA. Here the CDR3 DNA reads TGCAGCGTTGTCTCGGGATTGAACACTGAAGCTTTCTTT. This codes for CSVVSGLNTEAFF.

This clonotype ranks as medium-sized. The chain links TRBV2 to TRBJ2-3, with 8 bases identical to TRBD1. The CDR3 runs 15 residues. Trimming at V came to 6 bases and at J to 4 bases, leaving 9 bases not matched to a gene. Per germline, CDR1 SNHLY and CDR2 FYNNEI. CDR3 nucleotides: TGTGCCAGCAGGAACCAGGGGGCTGTTTCAGATACGCAGTATTTT. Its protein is CASRNQGAVSDTQYF.

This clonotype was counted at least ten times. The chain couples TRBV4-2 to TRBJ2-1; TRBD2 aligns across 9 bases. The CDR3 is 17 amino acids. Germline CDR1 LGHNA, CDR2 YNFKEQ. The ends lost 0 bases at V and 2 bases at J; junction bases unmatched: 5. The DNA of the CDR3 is TGTGCCAGCAGCCAAGATTCGGCGGGAGGGCCCTACAATGAGCAGTTCTTC. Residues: CASSQDSAGGPYNEQFF.

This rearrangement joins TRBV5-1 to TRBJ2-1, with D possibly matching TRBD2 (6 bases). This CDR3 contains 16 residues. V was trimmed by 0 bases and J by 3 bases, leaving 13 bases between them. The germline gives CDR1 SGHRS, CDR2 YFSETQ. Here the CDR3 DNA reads TGCGCCAGCAGCTTGGCCGGCGGGGTGAACTACAATGAGCAGTTCTTC. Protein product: CASSLAGGVNYNEQFF.

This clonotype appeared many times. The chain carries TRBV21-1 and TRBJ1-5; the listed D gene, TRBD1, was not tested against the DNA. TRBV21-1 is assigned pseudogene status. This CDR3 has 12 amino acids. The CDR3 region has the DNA TGTGCCAGGGAGTGGGGCGGACAGCCCCAGCATTTT. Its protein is CAREWGGQPQHF.